A selection of T cell receptor beta chains follows, all from one sample in a study of T cell repertoires in cytomegalovirus infection. Via MiXCR, TCRdb re-called the reads, giving one row per CDR3 protein. The data show hundreds of thousands of distinct CDR3 sequences, about 11% seen once. Input material: PBMCs. The receptors here all came from a human donor in good health (CMV status not recorded). Some clones in this sample may be carry-over from other donors' samples. The CDR3 runs from the conserved cysteine through the conserved F or W. The D gene is left open where the match is weak. A row's size may be missing; if present it is once, few, many or a size class.

j_call v_call clone_size d_call cdr3_aa cdr3_nt
TRBJ2-2 TRBV7-2 many NA CASSPPPANTGELFF TGTGCCAGCAGCCCCCCACCAGCGAACACCGGGGAGCTGTTTTTT
TRBJ1-1 TRBV20-1 few NA CSASHPQGLTEAFF TGCAGTGCTTCCCACCCTCAGGGGCTCACTGAAGCTTTCTTT
TRBJ2-2 TRBV30 few NA CAWCWDLANTGELFF TGTGCCTGGTGTTGGGACCTCGCGAACACCGGGGAGCTGTTTTTT
TRBJ1-2 TRBV11-2 many NA CASSLDRGGASRGYTF TGTGCCAGCAGCTTAGATCGGGGTGGAGCAAGTCGGGGCTACACCTTC
TRBJ2-7 TRBV3-1 NA TRBD2 CASSPGTSPHEQYF TGTGCCAGCAGCCCCGGGACTAGCCCCCACGAGCAGTACTTC
TRBJ2-5 TRBV5-4 many NA CASSLNAGAGETQYF TGTGCCAGCAGCTTGAACGCGGGGGCTGGGGAGACCCAGTACTTC
TRBJ2-2 TRBV19 many TRBD1 CASSPTGVWSGELFF TGTGCCAGTAGCCCCACAGGGGTCTGGTCCGGGGAGCTGTTTTTT
TRBJ1-4 TRBV7-2 many NA CASSLFIPGQFAAGEKLFF TGTGCCAGCAGTCTCTTTATTCCGGGACAATTTGCTGCCGGTGAAAAACTGTTTTTT
TRBJ2-5 TRBV4-2 NA TRBD2 CASSQPHSGSQETQYF TGTGCCAGCAGCCAACCCCATAGCGGGAGCCAAGAGACCCAGTACTTC
TRBJ2-1 TRBV28 NA TRBD1 CASRDRTGGKDEQFF TGTGCCAGCAGGGATCGGACAGGGGGCAAGGATGAGCAGTTCTTC
TRBJ2-5 TRBV11-2 NA NA CASSLGARPYQETQYF TGTGCCAGCAGCTTAGGAGCCAGGCCTTACCAAGAGACCCAGTACTTC
TRBJ2-7 TRBV7-2 many TRBD2 CASSPSGGSSYEQYF TGTGCCAGCAGCCCCAGCGGGGGAAGCTCCTACGAGCAGTACTTC
TRBJ2-7 TRBV4-2 many NA CASSQERTGADEQYF TGTGCCAGCAGCCAAGAAAGGACGGGGGCTGACGAGCAGTACTTC
TRBJ2-3 TRBV7-6 many NA CASSLLGSTDTQYF TGTGCCAGCAGCTTATTGGGGTCCACAGATACGCAGTATTTT
TRBJ2-5 TRBV12-3/TRBV12-4 NA TRBD2 CASSPGTSGWRGTQYF TGTGCCAGCAGTCCTGGGACTAGCGGGTGGCGAGGGACCCAGTACTTC
TRBJ2-1 TRBV2 NA NA CASTFWNEQFF TGTGCCAGCACTTTCTGGAATGAGCAGTTCTTC
TRBJ1-5 TRBV6-1 many TRBD1 CASIRGGISAAQHF TGTGCCAGCATTCGAGGGGGCATATCAGCGGCCCAGCATTTT
TRBJ2-1 TRBV7-2 many TRBD2 CASSLVYSGLARTGGQFF TGTGCCAGCAGCTTAGTATATTCGGGACTAGCTCGAACTGGGGGGCAGTTCTTC
TRBJ2-1 TRBV2 few NA CASILTSRRLYNEQFF TGTGCCAGCATACTTACTAGCAGAAGACTCTACAATGAGCAGTTCTTC
TRBJ2-1 TRBV4-1 many TRBD1 CASSHSPGRQGVEQFF TGCGCCAGCAGCCATTCACCAGGAAGGCAGGGGGTGGAGCAGTTCTTC
TRBJ1-6 TRBV7-9 many NA CASSLVGPKLHF TGTGCCAGCAGCTTAGTTGGGCCAAAGCTCCACTTT
TRBJ2-7 TRBV7-9 many NA CASSLGGGLGQNEQYF TGTGCCAGCAGCTTGGGGGGCGGTCTAGGGCAGAACGAGCAGTACTTC
TRBJ1-1 TRBV20-1 many TRBD1 CSAPRQGMNTEAFF TGCAGTGCTCCGCGACAGGGAATGAACACTGAAGCTTTCTTT
TRBJ2-7 TRBV3-1 NA NA CASSQVMSYEQYF TGTGCCAGCAGCCAAGTAATGTCTTACGAGCAGTACTTC
TRBJ2-3 TRBV7-6 NA NA CASSGPKQVLPGYF TGTGCCAGCAGCGGTCCGAAGCAAGTCCTCCCGGGGTATTTT
TRBJ1-1 TRBV19 many NA CASSPSPMNTEAFF TGTGCCAGTAGTCCCTCCCCGATGAACACTGAAGCTTTCTTT
TRBJ1-2 TRBV18 many TRBD1 CASSPGQGEFHYGYTF TGTGCCAGCTCACCAGGACAGGGGGAGTTCCACTATGGCTACACCTTC
TRBJ1-5 TRBV6-2/TRBV6-3 many NA CASSYGGLDQPQHF TGTGCCAGCAGTTACGGGGGGTTAGATCAGCCCCAGCATTTT
TRBJ1-5 TRBV29-1 NA NA CSVGSGAGQPQHF TGCAGCGTGGGATCAGGGGCTGGTCAGCCCCAGCATTTT
TRBJ1-1 TRBV13 many NA CASSLGRGANTEAFF TGTGCCAGCAGCTTAGGAAGGGGGGCGAACACTGAAGCTTTCTTT
TRBJ2-1 TRBV28 many NA CASSFQAVHGEQFF TGTGCCAGCAGTTTTCAGGCCGTACACGGTGAGCAGTTCTTC
TRBJ1-1 TRBV24-1 few NA CATSERGARGSEAFF TGTGCCACCAGTGAACGGGGGGCGCGTGGGTCTGAAGCTTTCTTT
TRBJ2-3 TRBV7-9 few NA CASRLVADTQYF TGTGCCAGCCGACTAGTGGCAGATACGCAGTATTTT
TRBJ1-1 TRBV28 few NA CASSLGGAAGTEAFF TGTGCCAGCAGCCTAGGGGGGGCGGCGGGCACTGAAGCTTTCTTT
TRBJ2-4 TRBV24-1 many TRBD1 CATPQGPAKNIQYF TGTGCCACACCACAGGGGCCGGCCAAAAACATTCAGTACTTC
TRBJ1-6 TRBV9 NA TRBD1 CASRAGTGVSPLHF TGTGCCAGCAGAGCCGGGACAGGGGTTTCACCCCTCCACTTT
TRBJ2-3 TRBV11-2 few NA CAGGLGTEDTQYF TGTGCCGGGGGTCTCGGGACGGAGGATACGCAGTATTTT
TRBJ1-5 TRBV25-1 few NA CASSEDIGNQPQHF TGTGCCAGCAGTGAGGATATAGGGAATCAGCCCCAGCATTTT
TRBJ2-7 TRBV6-1 many TRBD2 CASSPDRSGSSGGGYF TGTGCCAGCAGTCCCGACCGAAGTGGAAGTAGCGGGGGTGGCTACTTC
TRBJ1-5 TRBV12-3/TRBV12-4 many TRBD1 CASTQGGGNQPQHF TGTGCCAGCACCCAGGGGGGGGGCAATCAGCCCCAGCATTTT
TRBJ2-7 TRBV24-1 few NA CATSESRDVSSYEQYF TGTGCCACCAGTGAGAGTCGGGACGTGAGCTCCTACGAGCAGTACTTC
TRBJ2-7 TRBV20-1 few NA CSARDLDGSSEQYF TGCAGTGCTAGAGACCTGGATGGGTCGAGCGAGCAGTACTTC
TRBJ1-1 TRBV5-5 many NA CASSSGVRGSAFF TGTGCCAGCAGCTCGGGGGTCCGTGGGTCGGCTTTCTTT
TRBJ2-1 TRBV6-2/TRBV6-3 many NA CASTWAAGSSYNEQFF TGTGCCAGCACTTGGGCGGCGGGGAGCTCCTACAATGAGCAGTTCTTC
TRBJ2-3 TRBV5-6 few NA CASSSSTGTSTDTQYF TGTGCCAGCAGCTCCTCGACAGGAACTAGCACAGATACGCAGTATTTT
TRBJ2-2 TRBV20-1 few NA CSASPPLVPTGELFF TGCAGTGCTAGCCCCCCCCTAGTTCCCACCGGGGAGCTGTTTTTT
TRBJ2-7 TRBV7-6 many TRBD1 CASSPRGQGAYEQYF TGTGCCAGCAGCCCTAGAGGACAGGGAGCCTACGAGCAGTACTTC
TRBJ1-5 TRBV20-1 many NA CSARNFGAINQPQHF TGCAGTGCTAGAAACTTCGGGGCCATCAATCAGCCCCAGCATTTT